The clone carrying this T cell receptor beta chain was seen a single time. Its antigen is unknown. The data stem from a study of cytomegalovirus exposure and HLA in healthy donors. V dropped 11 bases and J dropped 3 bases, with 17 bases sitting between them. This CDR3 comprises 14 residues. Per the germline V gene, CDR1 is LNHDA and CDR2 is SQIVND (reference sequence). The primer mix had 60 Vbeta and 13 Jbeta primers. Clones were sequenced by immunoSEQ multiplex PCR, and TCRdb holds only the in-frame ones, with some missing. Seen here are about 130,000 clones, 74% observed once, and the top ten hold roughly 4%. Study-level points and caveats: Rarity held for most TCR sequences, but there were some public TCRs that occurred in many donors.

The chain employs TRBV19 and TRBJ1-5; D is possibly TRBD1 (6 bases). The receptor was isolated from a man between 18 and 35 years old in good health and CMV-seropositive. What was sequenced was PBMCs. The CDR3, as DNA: TGTGCCGTCACGACGGCAGGGGTCAATCAGCCCCAGCATTTT. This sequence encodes CAVTTAGVNQPQHF.